These T cell receptor beta chains were read from a single sample in a study of cytomegalovirus exposure and HLA in healthy donors. Sequencing was performed with immunoSEQ multiplex PCR; in TCRdb, only in-frame clones are kept and a portion is missing. The data hold under 130,000 clones, with about four fifths observed a single time. Sequencing was performed on PBMCs. These TCRs come from a man aged 25-45 years in good health and CMV-seronegative. The CDR3 runs from the conserved cysteine through the conserved F or W. The D gene is left open where the match is weak. Expanded clones are given a class, and other clones once, few, many or no size at all.

abundance,v_gene,d_gene,len,j_gene,CDR3aa,CDR3nt
.,TRBV6-5,TRBD1,15,TRBJ1-2,CASRVQGTPNYGYTF,TGTGCCAGCAGGGTACAGGGGACCCCTAACTATGGCTACACCTTC
.,TRBV30,TRBD1,14,TRBJ2-7,CAWSVSGGGYEQYF,TGTGCCTGGAGTGTATCAGGGGGTGGCTACGAGCAGTACTTC
once,TRBV4-1,.,13,TRBJ1-6,CASSHIFSSPLHF,TGCGCCAGCAGCCATATCTTTAGTTCACCCCTCCACTTT
.,TRBV4-3,TRBD1,14,TRBJ1-4,CASSPDRGREKLFF,TGCGCCAGCAGCCCGGACAGGGGCCGTGAAAAACTGTTTTTT
.,TRBV27,TRBD2,16,TRBJ2-1,CASSSLTSGRAVEQFF,TGTGCCAGCAGTTCGCTGACTAGCGGGAGGGCCGTGGAGCAGTTCTTC
.,TRBV6-1,.,14,TRBJ1-3,CASSVTGSGNTIYF,TGTGCCAGCAGCGTGACAGGCTCTGGAAACACCATATATTTT
.,TRBV6-1,TRBD1,16,TRBJ2-7,CASSGPRTGKGDEQYF,TGTGCCAGCAGTGGCCCCAGGACAGGGAAGGGCGACGAGCAGTACTTC
once,TRBV5-6,TRBD2,16,TRBJ2-3,CASSLGFRGRSDTQYF,TGTGCCAGCAGCTTGGGATTTCGCGGGAGGAGTGATACGCAGTATTTT
.,TRBV27,.,13,TRBJ2-7,CASSLTRLYEQYF,TGTGCCAGCAGTCTGACTAGGCTATACGAGCAGTACTTC
.,TRBV7-9,TRBD2,14,TRBJ2-1,CASSFRLAQDEQFF,TGTGCCAGCAGCTTCCGACTAGCGCAGGATGAGCAGTTCTTC
.,TRBV9,.,14,TRBJ1-3,CASSVDFGYNTIYF,TGTGCCAGCAGCGTAGATTTCGGGTACAACACCATATATTTT
.,TRBV7-9,TRBD1,15,TRBJ1-4,CASSLAGTGQEKLFF,TGTGCCAGCAGCTTAGCTGGGACAGGCCAAGAAAAACTGTTTTTT
.,TRBV9,.,14,TRBJ2-7,CASSVEGRNYEQYF,TGTGCCAGCAGCGTAGAGGGGCGGAATTACGAGCAGTACTTC
.,TRBV18,.,16,TRBJ1-3,CASSPPAGPSGNTIYF,TGTGCCAGCTCACCACCTGCAGGGCCGAGCGGAAACACCATATATTTT
.,TRBV18,.,13,TRBJ1-2,CASSPTEVYGYTF,TGTGCCAGCTCACCGACAGAAGTCTATGGCTACACCTTC
.,TRBV7-9,TRBD2,17,TRBJ2-7,CASSLGGLAVPKGEQYF,TGTGCCAGCAGCTTAGGGGGACTAGCGGTCCCTAAGGGGGAGCAGTACTTC
.,TRBV10-3,.,16,TRBJ1-5,CAIRIQGSPRDQPQHF,TGTGCCATCAGGATTCAGGGGTCCCCGAGGGATCAGCCCCAGCATTTT
.,TRBV7-2,.,15,TRBJ1-2,CASSFTGKRNYGYTF,TGTGCCAGCAGCTTTACAGGAAAAAGGAATTATGGCTACACCTTC
.,TRBV29-1,TRBD2,13,TRBJ2-7,CSGRTSGSYEQYF,TGCAGCGGCCGGACTAGCGGGAGCTACGAGCAGTACTTC
.,TRBV7-9,.,14,TRBJ1-2,CSSSLQDYNYGYTF,TGTTCCAGCAGCTTACAGGACTATAACTATGGCTACACCTTC
.,TRBV7-9,.,14,TRBJ1-6,CASSPSPENSPLHF,TGTGCCAGCAGCCCTAGCCCCGAAAATTCACCCCTCCACTTT
.,TRBV4-1,TRBD1,15,TRBJ1-1,CASSHADRVNTEAFF,TGCGCCAGCAGCCATGCGGACAGGGTGAACACTGAAGCTTTCTTT
.,TRBV2,TRBD2,13,TRBJ2-7,CASNMGLASEQYF,TGTGCCAGCAACATGGGACTAGCCAGCGAGCAGTACTTC
.,TRBV5-3,.,11,TRBJ1-1,CAIVQGGGAFF,TGTGCCATCGTCCAAGGTGGGGGCGCTTTCTTT
.,TRBV28,TRBD2,16,TRBJ2-1,CASSFGGLAPYNEQFF,TGTGCCAGCAGCTTTGGGGGACTAGCGCCCTACAATGAGCAGTTCTTC
.,TRBV4-3,.,16,TRBJ1-3,CASSQDGLSSGNTIYF,TGCGCCAGCAGCCAAGATGGACTGAGCTCTGGAAACACCATATATTTT
.,TRBV6-5,.,14,TRBJ1-2,CASSYWAGEGGYTF,TGTGCCAGCAGTTACTGGGCAGGGGAGGGTGGCTACACCTTC
.,TRBV28,.,14,TRBJ1-5,CASSFFTGGQPQHF,TGTGCCAGCAGTTTTTTCACAGGCGGTCAGCCCCAGCATTTT
.,TRBV18,TRBD2,16,TRBJ2-7,CASSPPGGAVSYEQYF,TGTGCCAGCTCACCGCCCGGGGGGGCGGTCTCCTACGAGCAGTACTTC
.,TRBV11-2,.,14,TRBJ2-5,CASSLQAAGETQYF,TGTGCCAGCAGCTTGCAAGCGGCGGGAGAGACCCAGTACTTC
.,TRBV10-3,.,11,TRBJ2-7,CAISEQLEQYF,TGTGCCATCAGTGAACAGCTGGAGCAGTACTTC
.,TRBV7-9,TRBD2,16,TRBJ2-1,CASSPQGGRSYNEQFF,TGTGCCAGCAGCCCCCAGGGCGGGAGGTCCTACAATGAGCAGTTCTTC
.,TRBV5-1,TRBD1,16,TRBJ1-4,CASSPGQGNPSRKLFF,TGCGCCAGCAGCCCGGGACAGGGGAACCCTAGTCGAAAACTGTTTTTT
.,TRBV7-8,.,15,TRBJ1-1,CASSLESAGNTEAFF,TGTGCCAGCAGCTTAGAATCTGCGGGGAACACTGAAGCTTTCTTT
.,TRBV5-1,TRBD2,16,TRBJ2-3,CASSWKTSGNTDTQYF,TGCGCCAGCAGCTGGAAGACTAGCGGGAATACAGATACGCAGTATTTT
.,TRBV5-1,.,14,TRBJ2-7,CASSVLDRAYEQYF,TGCGCCAGCAGCGTCCTGGACAGAGCCTACGAGCAGTACTTC
.,TRBV5-5,TRBD1,15,TRBJ1-2,CASSQSGGANYGYTF,TGTGCCAGCAGTCAGTCAGGGGGAGCTAACTATGGCTACACCTTC
.,TRBV6-6,.,11,TRBJ2-7,CASSPRSEQYF,TGTGCCAGCAGCCCCAGATCCGAGCAGTACTTC
.,TRBV28,.,11,TRBJ1-2,CASSYSHGYTF,TGTGCCAGCAGTTACAGCCATGGCTACACCTTC
.,TRBV7-2,.,13,TRBJ1-1,CASSLPADTEAFF,TGTGCCAGCAGCTTACCGGCGGACACTGAAGCTTTCTTT
.,TRBV9,TRBD2,15,TRBJ2-1,CASTYTSGGYNEQFF,TGTGCCAGCACCTACACTAGCGGGGGGTACAATGAGCAGTTCTTC
.,TRBV28,.,16,TRBJ2-1,CASEGAQLSSYNEQFF,TGTGCCAGCGAGGGAGCACAACTGAGCTCCTACAATGAGCAGTTCTTC
.,TRBV13,TRBD1,14,TRBJ2-1,CASSLGQGADEQFF,TGTGCCAGCAGCCTAGGACAGGGGGCCGATGAGCAGTTCTTC
.,TRBV7-6,.,13,TRBJ1-2,CASSSSTGYGYTF,TGTGCCAGCAGCTCATCTACAGGTTATGGCTACACCTTC
once,TRBV4-2,TRBD2,16,TRBJ2-1,CASSQDEAGGPGEQFF,TGTGCCAGCAGCCAAGATGAGGCGGGAGGGCCTGGTGAGCAGTTCTTC
.,TRBV5-1,TRBD1,14,TRBJ2-7,CASSLEGGIDEQYF,TGCGCCAGCAGCTTGGAAGGGGGCATCGACGAGCAGTACTTC
.,TRBV27,.,17,TRBJ2-5,CASSLSRQLYTQETQYF,TGTGCCAGCAGTTTATCGAGGCAGCTATATACCCAAGAGACCCAGTACTTC
.,TRBV5-1,.,14,TRBJ2-7,CASSVGTSVHEQYF,TGCGCCAGCAGCGTCGGGACATCCGTCCACGAGCAGTACTTC
few,TRBV5-6,.,12,TRBJ2-7,CASSRRGYEQYF,TGTGCCAGCAGCCGGAGGGGTTACGAGCAGTACTTC
.,TRBV7-9,.,12,TRBJ2-7,CASSLGGIGQYF,TGTGCCAGCAGCTTAGGAGGGATTGGGCAGTACTTC